The clone carrying this TCR beta chain was observed a handful of times. This entry comes from a study of blood T cell repertoires in COVID-19. Study information: Sites across the United States, Italy and Spain contributed samples from acute and convalescent COVID-19. From T cells, B-cell-depleted T cells, or PBMCs came the material, which was cDNA or gDNA.

In the study's own analysis: Counts of nucleated cells, estimated from reference gene primer amplification, were obtained. Assay: immunoSEQ multiplex PCR; the TCRdb copy retains only in-frame clones and omits some. V, J and clone size are taken as reported in that table, and D and trimming were inferred from the DNA itself. The table records roughly 200,000 clones, 90% of them present only once. The germline V gene has CDR1 MNHNY and CDR2 SVGAGI (reference sequence). This CDR3 has 14 residues. Trimming at V came to 5 bases and at J to 6 bases, leaving 4 bases not matched to a gene. This clonotype was sampled from a man between 50 and 59 years old with acute or convalescent COVID-19. The chain carries TRBV6-6 and TRBJ1-6, with 7 bases lining up with TRBD1. The sequenced material came from peripheral blood. The CDR3 reads CASSTGTVNSPLHF. The CDR3 DNA follows: TGTGCCAGCAGTACCGGGACAGTTAATTCACCCCTCCACTTT.